This entry concerns a single T cell receptor beta chain. Antigen: not known. The protocol was immunoSEQ multiplex PCR, while the TCRdb copy is restricted to in-frame clones and leaves out a portion. The data hold just over 20,000 clones, with around 87% observed a single time. The source of the sample is a study of untreated major depressive disorder. Study-wide results and caveats: In every subject, the five largest TRBV05-01 clones were private.

All participants were of European descent. Excluded: major illness, comorbidity, regular medication, drug use, over 100 g alcohol weekly. Roughly 27 ml of blood was drawn into EDTA tubes. The germline gives CDR1 SGHTA, CDR2 FQGNSA. Unmatched junction bases numbered 5, after V lost 5 bases and J lost 2 bases. The CDR3 loop spans 14 amino acids. This clonotype was obtained from a woman aged 25 to 39 in good health. The sequenced sample consisted of CD4+ T cells from PBMCs. This chain uses TRBV7-2 with TRBJ2-7, with TRBD2 identical over 8 bases. The CDR3 loop reads CASSPRTSPYEQYF. The CDR3 DNA is TGTGCCAGCAGCCCCCGGACTAGCCCCTACGAGCAGTACTTC.